The next 5 T cell receptor beta chains were all read from a single sample in a study of OX40 agonist ivuxolimab in advanced cancers. This table comes from immunoSEQ multiplex PCR, and its TCRdb copy is limited to in-frame clones, with some not included. The sample has about 45,000 clones, around 92% seen once. The sample here was CD4+ or CD8+ T cells sorted from blood, taken in a trial of the OX40 agonist ivuxolimab. The receptor source for this set is an adult with an advanced solid tumor such as melanoma, head and neck, liver or kidney cancer.

V and J are TRBV7-8 and TRBJ1-1; D is ambiguous. The germline V and J ends were trimmed by 3 bases and 0 bases, with 8 bases remaining between them. The CDR3 contains 14 residues. In germline, CDR1 is SGHVS, CDR2 FQNEAQ. CDR3 amino acids: CASSLYDVNTEAFF. CDR3 nucleotide sequence: TGTGCCAGCAGCTTGTACGACGTGAACACTGAAGCTTTCTTT.

This chain links TRBV2 with TRBJ1-5; perhaps TRBD1 as D (5 bases). From germline, CDR1 is SNHLY and CDR2 FYNNEI. The CDR3 spans 15 residues. The V and J ends lost 9 bases and 4 bases respectively, with 19 bases between them. CDR3 nucleotides: TGTGCCAGTATGAGGGGCGAGGGGAGGAATCAGCCCCAGCATTTT. Residues: CASMRGEGRNQPQHF.

The rearrangement links TRBV5-5 to TRBJ2-7; TRBD1 matches at 9 bases. This CDR3 comprises 13 residues. V lost 4 bases, J lost 3 bases, and 2 bases stayed unmatched. Germline values: CDR1 SGHKS, CDR2 YYEKEE (reference sequence). CDR3 bases: TGTGCCAGCAGCCTGGACAGGGGCTACGAGCAGTACTTC. Protein product: CASSLDRGYEQYF.

V and J are TRBV9 and TRBJ2-1; 8 nucleotides agree with TRBD1. The CDR3 length is 16 residues. Looked up from germline, CDR1 is SGDLS and CDR2 is YYNGEE. J was trimmed by 2 bases and V by 0 bases; bases with no gene match: 4. The CDR3 here is CASSVGGTGTYNEQFF. In DNA, the CDR3 is TGTGCCAGCAGCGTAGGGGGGACAGGTACCTACAATGAGCAGTTCTTC.

This rearrangement joins TRBV9 to TRBJ2-3, with D hard to call. Between the trimmed V and J ends, which lost 5 bases and 0 bases, there was a span of 13 bases. Germline V lookup: CDR1 SGDLS, CDR2 YYNGEE. The length of the CDR3 is 15 residues. The CDR3 DNA is TGTGCCAGCAGTCGGGCCATAACTAGCACAGATACGCAGTATTTT. Translating gives CASSRAITSTDTQYF.